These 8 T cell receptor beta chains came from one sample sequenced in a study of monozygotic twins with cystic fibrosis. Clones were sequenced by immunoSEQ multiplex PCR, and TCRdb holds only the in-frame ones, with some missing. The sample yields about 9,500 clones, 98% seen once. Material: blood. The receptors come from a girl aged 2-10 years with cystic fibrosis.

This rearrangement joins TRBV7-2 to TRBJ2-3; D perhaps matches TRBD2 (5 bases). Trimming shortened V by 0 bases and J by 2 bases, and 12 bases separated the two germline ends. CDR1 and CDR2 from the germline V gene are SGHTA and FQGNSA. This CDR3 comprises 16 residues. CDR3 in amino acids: CASSLAAASYTDTQYF. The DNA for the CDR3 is TGTGCCAGCAGCTTAGCAGCGGCTTCGTACACAGATACGCAGTATTTT.

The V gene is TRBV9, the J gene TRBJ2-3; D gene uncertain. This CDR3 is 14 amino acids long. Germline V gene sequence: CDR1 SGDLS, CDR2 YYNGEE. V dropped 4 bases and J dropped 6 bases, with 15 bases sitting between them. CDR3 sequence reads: CASSQATTWDTQYF. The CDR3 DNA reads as TGTGCCAGCAGCCAAGCCACTACCTGGGATACGCAGTATTTT.

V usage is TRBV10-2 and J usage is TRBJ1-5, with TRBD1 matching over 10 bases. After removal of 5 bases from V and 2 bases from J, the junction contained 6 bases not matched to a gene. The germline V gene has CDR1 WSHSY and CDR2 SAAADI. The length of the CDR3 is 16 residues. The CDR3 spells CASSTGTGARNQPQHF. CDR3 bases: TGCGCCAGCAGTACCGGGACAGGGGCGCGCAATCAGCCCCAGCATTTT.

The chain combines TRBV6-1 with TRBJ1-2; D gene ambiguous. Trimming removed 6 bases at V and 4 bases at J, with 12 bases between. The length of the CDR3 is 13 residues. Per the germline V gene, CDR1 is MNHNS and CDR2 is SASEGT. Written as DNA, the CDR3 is TGTGCCAGCAGGAAGGAGGAGTTCTATGGCTACACCTTC. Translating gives CASRKEEFYGYTF.

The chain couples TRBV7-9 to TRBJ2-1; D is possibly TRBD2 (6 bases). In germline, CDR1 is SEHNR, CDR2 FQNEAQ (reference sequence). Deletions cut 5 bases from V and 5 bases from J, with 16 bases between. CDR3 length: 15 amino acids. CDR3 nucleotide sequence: TGTGCCAGCAGCCCGTGGGGGGAGGCCGACAATGAGCAGTTCTTC. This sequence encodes CASSPWGEADNEQFF.

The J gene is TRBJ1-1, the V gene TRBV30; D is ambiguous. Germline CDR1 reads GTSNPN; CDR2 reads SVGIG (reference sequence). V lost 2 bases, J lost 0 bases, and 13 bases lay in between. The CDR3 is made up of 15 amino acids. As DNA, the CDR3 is TGTGCCTGGAGTTCTCCTCCTGCGGTGAACACTGAAGCTTTCTTT. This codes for CAWSSPPAVNTEAFF.

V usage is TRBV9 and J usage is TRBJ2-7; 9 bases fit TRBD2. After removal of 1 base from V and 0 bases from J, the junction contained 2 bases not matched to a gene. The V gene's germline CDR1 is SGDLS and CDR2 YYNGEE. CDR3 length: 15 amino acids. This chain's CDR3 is CASSVKAGGSYEQYF. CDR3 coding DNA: TGTGCCAGCAGCGTAAAAGCGGGAGGCTCCTACGAGCAGTACTTC.

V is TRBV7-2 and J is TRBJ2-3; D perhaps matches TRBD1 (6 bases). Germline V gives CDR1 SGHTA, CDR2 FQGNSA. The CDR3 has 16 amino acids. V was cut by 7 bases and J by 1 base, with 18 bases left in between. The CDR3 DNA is TGTGCCAGCAACGAAGGACAGTATTCCCGCACAGATACGCAGTATTTT. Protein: CASNEGQYSRTDTQYF.